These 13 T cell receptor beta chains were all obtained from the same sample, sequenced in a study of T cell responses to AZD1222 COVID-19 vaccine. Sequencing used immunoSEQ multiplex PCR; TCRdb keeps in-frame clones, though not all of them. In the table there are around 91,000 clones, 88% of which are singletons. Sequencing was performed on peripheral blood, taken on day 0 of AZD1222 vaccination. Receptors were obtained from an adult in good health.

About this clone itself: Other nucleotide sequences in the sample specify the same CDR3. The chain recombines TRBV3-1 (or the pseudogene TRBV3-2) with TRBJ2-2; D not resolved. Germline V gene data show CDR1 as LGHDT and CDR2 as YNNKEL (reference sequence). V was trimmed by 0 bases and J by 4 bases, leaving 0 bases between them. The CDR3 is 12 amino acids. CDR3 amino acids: CASSQDTGELFF. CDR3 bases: TGTGCCAGCAGCCAAGACACCGGGGAGCTGTTTTTT.

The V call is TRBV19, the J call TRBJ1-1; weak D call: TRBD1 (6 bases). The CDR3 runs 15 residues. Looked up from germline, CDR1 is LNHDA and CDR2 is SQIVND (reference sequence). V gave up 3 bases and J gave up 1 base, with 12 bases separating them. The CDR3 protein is CASSMGHRENTEAFF. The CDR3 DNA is TGTGCCAGTAGTATGGGCCACAGGGAGAACACTGAAGCTTTCTTT.

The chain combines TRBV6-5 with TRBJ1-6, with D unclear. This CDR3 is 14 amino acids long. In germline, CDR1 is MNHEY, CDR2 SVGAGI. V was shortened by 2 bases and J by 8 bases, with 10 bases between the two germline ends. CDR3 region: CASSYGRRDSPLHF. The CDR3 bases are TGTGCCAGCAGTTACGGGAGACGGGATTCACCCCTCCACTTT.

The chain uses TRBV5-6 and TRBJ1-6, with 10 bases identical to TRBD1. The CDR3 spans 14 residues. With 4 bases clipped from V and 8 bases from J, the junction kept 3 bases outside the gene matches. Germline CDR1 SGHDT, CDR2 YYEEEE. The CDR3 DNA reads TGTGCCAGCAGCATCGGGACAGGGGATTCACCCCTCCACTTT. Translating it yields CASSIGTGDSPLHF.

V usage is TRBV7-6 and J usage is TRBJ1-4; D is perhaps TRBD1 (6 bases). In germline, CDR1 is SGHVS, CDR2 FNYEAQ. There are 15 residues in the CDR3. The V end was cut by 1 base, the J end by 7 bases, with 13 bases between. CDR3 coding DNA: TGTGCCAGCAGCTTAGGGGGGACATCTGGTGAAAAACTGTTTTTT. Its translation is CASSLGGTSGEKLFF.

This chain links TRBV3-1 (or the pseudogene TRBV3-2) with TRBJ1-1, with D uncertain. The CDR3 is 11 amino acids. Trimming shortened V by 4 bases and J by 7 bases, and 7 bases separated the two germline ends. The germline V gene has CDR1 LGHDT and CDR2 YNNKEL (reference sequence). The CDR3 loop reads CASSLRNEAFF. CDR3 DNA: TGTGCCAGCAGCCTCCGAAATGAAGCTTTCTTT.

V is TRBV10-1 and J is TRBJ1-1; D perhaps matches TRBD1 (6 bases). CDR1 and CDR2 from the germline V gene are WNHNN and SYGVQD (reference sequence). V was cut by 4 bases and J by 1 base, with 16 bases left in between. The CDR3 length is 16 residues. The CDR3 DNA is TGCGCCAGCAGTGCCAGTCCGGGACACCAGAACACTGAAGCTTTCTTT. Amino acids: CASSASPGHQNTEAFF.

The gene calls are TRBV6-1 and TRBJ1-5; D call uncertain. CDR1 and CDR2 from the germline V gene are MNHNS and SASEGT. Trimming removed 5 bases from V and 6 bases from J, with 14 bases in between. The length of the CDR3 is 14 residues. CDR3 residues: CASSPSGGPQPQHF. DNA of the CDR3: TGTGCCAGCAGTCCCTCAGGCGGGCCTCAGCCCCAGCATTTT.

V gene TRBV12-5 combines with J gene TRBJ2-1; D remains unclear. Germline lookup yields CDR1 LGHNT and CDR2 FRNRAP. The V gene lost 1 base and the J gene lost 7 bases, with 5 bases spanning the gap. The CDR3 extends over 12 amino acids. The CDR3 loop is CASGLGVNEQFF. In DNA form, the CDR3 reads TGTGCTAGTGGTTTGGGTGTAAATGAGCAGTTCTTC.

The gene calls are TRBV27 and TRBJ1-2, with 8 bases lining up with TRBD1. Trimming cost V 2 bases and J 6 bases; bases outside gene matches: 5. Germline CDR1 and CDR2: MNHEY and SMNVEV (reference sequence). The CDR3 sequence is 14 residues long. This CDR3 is CASSLTGGGDGYTF. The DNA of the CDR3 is TGTGCCAGCAGTTTAACAGGGGGGGGCGATGGCTACACCTTC.

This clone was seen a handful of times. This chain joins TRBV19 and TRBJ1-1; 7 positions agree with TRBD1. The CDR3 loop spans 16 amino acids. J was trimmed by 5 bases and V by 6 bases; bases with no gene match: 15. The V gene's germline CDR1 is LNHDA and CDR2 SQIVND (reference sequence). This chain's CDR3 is CASSPPTGLKETEAFF. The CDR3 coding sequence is TGTGCCAGTAGCCCTCCGACAGGGCTTAAGGAAACTGAAGCTTTCTTT.

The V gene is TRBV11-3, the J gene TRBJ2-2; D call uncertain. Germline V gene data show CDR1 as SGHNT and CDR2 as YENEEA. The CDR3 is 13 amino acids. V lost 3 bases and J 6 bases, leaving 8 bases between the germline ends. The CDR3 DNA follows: TGTGCCAGCAGCTTCGGACCTGCCGGGGAGCTGTTTTTT. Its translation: CASSFGPAGELFF.

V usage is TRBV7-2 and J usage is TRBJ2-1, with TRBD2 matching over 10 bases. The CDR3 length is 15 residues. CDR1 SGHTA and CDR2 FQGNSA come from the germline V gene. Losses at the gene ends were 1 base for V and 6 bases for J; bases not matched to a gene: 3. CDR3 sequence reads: CASSLVASGGNEQFF. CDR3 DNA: TGTGCCAGCAGCTTAGTGGCTAGCGGGGGCAATGAGCAGTTCTTC.